The 30 T cell receptor beta chains reported below all come from one sample, sequenced in a study of CD4 and CD8 cells across lung adenocarcinoma regions. One entry per CDR3 protein, called by TCRdb with MiXCR from the PCR reads. The data contain more than 9,500 distinct CDR3 sequences, around three fifths of them singletons. Sequenced: CD8+ T cells from the margin of a lung tumor. The receptors were sampled from a female donor with lung adenocarcinoma. The CD4 and CD8 labels of this study may be unreliable.

This chain links TRBV10-3 with TRBJ2-1, with 8 bases fitting TRBD2. The end of the DNA fits TRBJ2-5 better, so the J call may be wrong. This CDR3 is built from 16 residues. Germline loops: CDR1 ENHRY, CDR2 SYGVKD. CDR3 coding DNA: TGTGCCATCAGTGAGTTCGCGGGGGGCACACAAGAGACCCAGTACTTC. It codes for CAISEFAGGTQETQYF.

Concerning this clonotype itself: The junction differs from germline at one of its ends, possibly a read error. The rearrangement uses TRBV10-2 and TRBJ2-3; D possibly uses TRBD1 or TRBD2 (6 bases each). Germline V gene sequence: CDR1 WSHSY, CDR2 SAAADI. The CDR3 spans 15 residues. CDR3 protein: CASRELPGAKNTQYF. Written as DNA, the CDR3 is TGCGCCAGCAGAGAGCTGCCGGGGGCCAAAAACACGCAGTATTTC.

In this sample, this clonotype turned up many times. This chain joins TRBV7-6 and TRBJ1-6; D is perhaps TRBD1 (5 bases). This CDR3 region has 14 residues. Germline V gene sequence: CDR1 SGHVS, CDR2 FNYEAQ. Deletions cut 2 bases from V and 8 bases from J, with 10 bases between. CDR3 in amino acids: CASSLNRGDSPLHF. CDR3 DNA: TGTGCCAGCAGCTTAAACAGAGGGGATTCACCCCTCCACTTT.

The V call is TRBV30, the J call TRBJ2-4; D is unresolved. Germline V gene data show CDR1 as GTSNPN and CDR2 as SVGIG (reference sequence). V lost 1 base to trimming and J lost 5 bases, with 6 bases between them. The CDR3 loop spans 12 amino acids. The CDR3 region has the DNA TGTGCCTGGAGTGAGGCAGAAAACATTCAGTACTTC. Its protein is CAWSEAENIQYF.

A remark on this clonotype: One junction end disagrees with the germline gene, perhaps due to a read error. This chain uses TRBV6-1 with TRBJ2-4; D may be TRBD2 (7 bases). The CDR3 is 14 amino acids. Looked up from germline, CDR1 is MNHNS and CDR2 is SASEGT. CDR3 sequence: CASRGPGGTNIQYF. The CDR3, as DNA: TGTGCCAGCAGGGGACCGGGGGGCACAAACATTCAGTACTTT.

The genes are TRBV7-2 and TRBJ2-3, with D possibly TRBD2 on 7 matching bases. Germline V CDR1 and CDR2: SGHTA, FQGNSA. CDR3 length equals 15 residues. V was clipped by 5 bases and J by 5 bases, with 17 bases between them. The DNA for the CDR3 is TGTGCCAGCAGCCTAAGGGGGGGCTACAAAGATACGCAGTATTTT. Translated, it gives CASSLRGGYKDTQYF.

V gene TRBV6-1 combines with J gene TRBJ2-6, with 8 bases that match TRBD2. The J call may be wrong; the DNA end is better matched by TRBJ2-4. The CDR3 has 16 amino acids. CDR1 is MNHNS and CDR2 is SASEGT in the germline V gene. CDR3 nucleotides: TGTGCCAGCAGTGCTAGCGGGCACCCAGCCAAAGATACTCAGTACTTC. It is translated as CASSASGHPAKDTQYF.

The rearrangement uses TRBV7-2 and TRBJ2-1; 9 bases agree with TRBD1. The J call may be in error: the DNA end matches TRBJ2-5 better. The germline V gene has CDR1 SGHTA and CDR2 FQGNSA. This CDR3 region has 14 residues. In DNA form, the CDR3 reads TGTGCCAGCAGCCTACAGGGGGCCGGGGAGACCCAGTACTTC. Protein: CASSLQGAGETQYF.

J is TRBJ2-3 and V is TRBV10-2; D is possibly TRBD2 (6 bases). The J call may be wrong; the DNA end is better matched by TRBJ2-7. CDR1 is WSHSY and CDR2 is SAAADI in the germline V gene. This CDR3 region has 15 residues. CDR3 sequence (DNA): TGCGCCAGCAGAGATCGACTGGGAGGCAAAGATATGCAGTACTTC. This translates into CASRDRLGGKDMQYF.

The table lists this clonotype with a few counts. The CDR3 reads CAGSGGGDQETQYF. In nucleotides, the CDR3 is TGTGCGGGCAGTGGGGGCGGTGACCAAGAGACCCAGTACTTC. The chain combines TRBV6-1 with TRBJ2-5; D might be TRBD1 (6 bases). The CDR3 is made up of 14 amino acids. From germline, CDR1 is MNHNS and CDR2 SASEGT.

J is TRBJ2-5 and V is TRBV6-5; no clear D. V was clipped by 4 bases and J by 1 base, with 7 bases between them. CDR3 size: 13 residues. Germline CDR1 MNHEY, CDR2 SVGAGI. The CDR3 reads CASSSEIQETQYF. DNA for the CDR3: TGTGCCAGCAGTTCCGAGATCCAAGAGACCCAGTACTTC.

The CDR3 is CASSPLGLSIQETQYF. Here the CDR3 DNA reads TGCGCCAGCAGCCCCCTGGGGTTAAGTATCCAAGAGACCCAGTACTTC. The chain is built from TRBV4-1 and TRBJ2-5; D unclear. Trimming cost V 4 bases and J 1 base, with 16 bases left between them. Germline lookup yields CDR1 MGHRA and CDR2 YSYEKL. CDR3 length: 16 amino acids.

As regards this clonotype: The germline gene is not matched at one end of the junction; a read error may be the cause. The CDR3 loop reads CARGSYAKNTQYF. As DNA, the CDR3 is TGTGCCAGGGGTTCGTACGCCAAAAACACTCAGTACTTC. The rearrangement joins TRBV6-1 to TRBJ2-3; D remains unclear. TRBJ2-4 matches the DNA end more closely, so the J call is doubtful. CDR1 is MNHNS and CDR2 is SASEGT in the germline V gene. The CDR3 has 13 residues.

As concerns this clonotype: The junction differs from germline at one of its ends, possibly a read error. J is TRBJ2-3 and V is TRBV10-1, with TRBD2 matching over 8 bases. Germline values: CDR1 WNHNN, CDR2 SYGVQD (reference sequence). The CDR3 sequence is 16 residues long. The DNA of the CDR3 is TGCGCCAGCAGTGATACCAGCGGGGGAACCAAAGACATTCAGTATTTC. It specifies CASSDTSGGTKDIQYF.

This clonotype was found a few times. The chain uses TRBV10-3 and TRBJ2-4; D is possibly TRBD2 (7 bases). Per the germline V gene, CDR1 is ENHRY and CDR2 is SYGVKD. The CDR3 is 14 residues long. V gave up 11 bases and J gave up 13 bases, with 27 bases separating them. The CDR3 DNA follows: TGTGCCGGGCTGGGGGGGCGTGACCAAAACACCCAGTACTTC. Translated, it gives CAGLGGRDQNTQYF.

A few counts support this clonotype. The chain couples TRBV6-1 to TRBJ2-5, with 7 bases aligning to TRBD1. The CDR3 length is 15 residues. Germline lookup yields CDR1 MNHNS and CDR2 SASEGT. The ends lost 2 bases at V and 1 base at J; junction bases unmatched: 4. CDR3 region: CASSETRTGQETQYF. CDR3 DNA: TGTGCCAGCAGTGAAACCAGGACAGGCCAAGAGACCCAGTACTTC.

The chain links TRBV7-2 to TRBJ2-2, with 7 bases that match TRBD1. Germline-derived CDR1 and CDR2 are SGHTA and FQGNSA. The trim removed 5 bases at V and 3 bases at J, leaving 3 bases unmatched. CDR3 size: 14 residues. CDR3 nucleotides: TGTGCCAGCAGCGTGGACAGGTACACCGGGGAGCTGTTTTTT. It is translated as CASSVDRYTGELFF.

Ten or more counts support this clonotype. The CDR3 reads CASSEGTSDEQFF. The CDR3 DNA sequence: TGTGCCAGCAGTGAAGGGACCAGCGATGAGCAGTTCTTC. This rearrangement joins TRBV6-1 to TRBJ2-1; D unclear. The ends were cut back, 1 base at V and 8 bases at J, with 9 bases in the middle. Germline V gene lookup returns CDR1 MNHNS and CDR2 SASEGT. This CDR3 spans 13 amino acids.

This clonotype appeared many times. This chain joins TRBV6-2 or TRBV6-3 and TRBJ2-5; D call uncertain. CDR3 length equals 14 residues. The germline gives CDR1 MNHEY, CDR2 SVGEGT. V lost 7 bases and J lost 3, with 15 bases in between. CDR3 nucleotides: TGTGCCAGCACCGACCGGAGTGGGGAAGAGACCCAGTACTTC. Amino acid sequence: CASTDRSGEETQYF.

Concerning this clonotype: At one boundary the junction diverges from the germline segment, which might be a read error. This sequence joins TRBV6-1 and TRBJ2-4; TRBD1 or TRBD2 may be the D gene (6 bases each). The CDR3 has 14 amino acids. CDR1 MNHNS and CDR2 SASEGT come from the germline V gene. CDR3 DNA sequence: TGTGCCAGCAGTGAAGCCGGGGGCACAAACACGCAGTACTTT. Protein product: CASSEAGGTNTQYF.

The rearrangement links TRBV6-1 to TRBJ2-1; 9 bases agree with TRBD1. The tail of the sequence fits TRBJ2-7 better, so the J call may be wrong. This CDR3 has 14 residues. Per the germline V gene, CDR1 is MNHNS and CDR2 is SASEGT. CDR3 sequence reads: CASSEAGQGLEQYF. CDR3 bases: TGTGCCAGCAGTGAAGCAGGACAGGGGCTGGAACAGTACTTC.

By share, this clonotype ranks as large (0.1 to 1%). V is TRBV6-5 and J is TRBJ1-2; 7 positions match TRBD1. This CDR3 is built from 15 residues. The trim removed 5 bases at V and 6 bases at J, leaving 12 bases unmatched. The germline V gene has CDR1 MNHEY and CDR2 SVGAGI. The CDR3 loop reads CASSPGTAGRDGYTF. As DNA, the CDR3 is TGTGCCAGCAGTCCGGGGACAGCCGGGAGGGATGGCTACACCTTC.

J is TRBJ2-1 and V is TRBV20-1; 10 nucleotides match TRBD2. After removal of 0 bases from V and 6 bases from J, the junction contained 5 bases not matched to a gene. CDR3 length: 15 residues. The V gene's germline CDR1 is DFQATT and CDR2 SNEGSKA (reference sequence). The CDR3 nucleotides read TGCAGTGCTAGAGAGAGGGGACTAGCGTCCAATGAGCAGTTCTTC. This gives the protein CSARERGLASNEQFF.

For this clonotype: A junction boundary mismatches the germline segment, possibly from a read error. The chain links TRBV27 to TRBJ2-4, with 7 bases aligning to TRBD1. Germline assignment: CDR1 MNHEY and CDR2 SMNVEV (reference sequence). The CDR3 totals 14 residues. The chain's CDR3 is CASTGPRGTDMQYF. In DNA, the CDR3 is TGTGCCAGCACGGGGCCTAGAGGGACAGATATGCAGTATTTC.

V and J are TRBV10-3 and TRBJ2-5, with D perhaps TRBD1 or TRBD2 (6 bases each). The last part of the DNA fits TRBJ2-7 better; the J call may be wrong. The CDR3 has 13 amino acids. The germline V gene has CDR1 ENHRY and CDR2 SYGVKD. The CDR3 protein is CAISEGQRDEQYF. In DNA, the CDR3 is TGTGCCATCAGTGAGGGACAGCGGGACGAGCAGTACTTC.

This rearrangement joins TRBV6-5 to TRBJ1-3; the D is unclear. Germline V gene sequence: CDR1 MNHEY, CDR2 SVGAGI. The V and J ends lost 8 bases and 2 bases respectively, with 10 bases between them. This CDR3 spans 13 amino acids. The CDR3 loop reads CASCFGAGNTIYF. CDR3 in DNA: TGTGCCAGCTGTTTCGGGGCTGGAAACACCATATATTTT.

This sequence joins TRBV3-1 and TRBJ2-5, with 11 positions matching TRBD2. The junction had 16 bases not matched to a gene; V was cut back by 3 bases and J by 4 bases. CDR1 and CDR2 from the germline V gene are LGHDT and YNNKEL (reference sequence). CDR3 length equals 19 residues. The CDR3 bases are TGTGCCAGCAGCCAGCTGAGACTAGCGGGACAGCCCGTGAGAGAGACCCAGTACTTC. Protein product: CASSQLRLAGQPVRETQYF.

This clonotype was seen more than once but under ten times. V gene TRBV27 combines with J gene TRBJ2-3; 10 bases are a match to TRBD2. The CDR3 is made up of 17 amino acids. Germline CDR1 MNHEY, CDR2 SMNVEV (reference sequence). Trimming cost V 4 bases and J 3 bases; bases outside gene matches: 10. CDR3: CASSSLAGGRGTDTQYF. As DNA, the CDR3 is TGTGCCAGCAGTTCTTTAGCGGGAGGAAGAGGGACAGATACGCAGTATTTT.

This clonotype was seen many times. The rearrangement links TRBV6-5 to TRBJ1-1, with D possibly matching TRBD1 (5 bases). Germline V gives CDR1 MNHEY, CDR2 SVGAGI. V was shortened by 4 bases and J by 5 bases, with 14 bases between the two germline ends. The CDR3 has 14 residues. Here the CDR3 DNA reads TGTGCCAGCAGTTGGGGTCGGGGGGGGACTGAAGCTTTCTTT. The encoded protein is CASSWGRGGTEAFF.

This chain links TRBV4-1 with TRBJ2-5, with 10 bases aligning to TRBD2. With the DNA end fitting TRBJ2-7 better, the J assignment may be wrong. The CDR3 extends over 16 amino acids. Germline CDR1 is MGHRA and CDR2 is YSYEKL. CDR3 nucleotides: TGCGCCAGCAGCCAAGGATCTAGCGGGGGATTCTACGAGCAGTACTTC. As protein: CASSQGSSGGFYEQYF.